This TCR beta chain was observed in a study of shared clonotypes between healthy human individuals (dated by TCRdb to the early 2020s). The study in broad terms: A few men and a couple of women, aged 18 to 49 years, made up the cohort. Between about 0.9 and 10 billion PBMCs per donor were obtained by leukapheresis. Libraries were prepared and TCR repertoires were sequenced by different laboratories using diverse techniques, in order to increase sequencing depth and limit assay-specific biases. To estimate repertoire size and how much clonotype sharing occurs between individuals, the study deeply sequenced the blood TCR repertoires of about 5 healthy adults. For each donor, CD4 naive and CD4 memory were each given three plates, CD8 naive was given two plates, and CD8 memory was given one plate.

Points the paper makes about the study in general: Roughly 5.2% of naive CD4, 3.5% of naive CD8, approximately 2.2% of memory CD4, and 0.35% to 0.5% of memory CD8 clonotypes were shared across several donors. Sampling was limited to blood, and TCR repertoires in tissue likely differ from TCR repertoires in blood. The genetic and exposure-history diversity represented was limited by the small number of donors. Larger estimated clonotype richness was generally found for naive subsets than for memory subsets. Compared with non-shared clonotypes, clonotypes shared by all four sorted-subset donors had higher generation probabilities. Even with the large sequencing depth, rarefaction of the sorted-subset datasets indicated that sequencing was incomplete. Pairwise subsampling indicated that sequencing depth was expected to affect the degree of clonotype sharing among donors.

TCR CDR3 regions were amplified from genomic DNA by multiplex PCR using the deep immunoSEQ assay. Extracted genomic DNA from each cell subset was spread evenly across all wells of several immunoSEQ 96-well plates, with each plate serving as a replicate. For sorted subsets, each replicate PCR was loaded with around 220 ng genomic DNA, equivalent to some 31,000 T cell genomes. Purified libraries were quantified with a Qubit 3.0 fluorometer, sized on a Bioanalyzer 2100, and re-quantified with the KAPA Library Quantification kit. Each immunoSEQ 96-well plate was sequenced on its own single-read 150-cycle Illumina NextSeq 550 flow cell. From the authors' description of their analysis: Because only junctional sequences without quality scores were contained in the immunoSEQ output, filtering matching that applied to full-length reads could not be performed. Sequences were annotated with PyIR, a Python wrapper for IgBLAST v1.9, and V/J genes and CDR3 were assigned using IMGT germline references. Any read was removed if the V/J assignment was weak (E-value above 1e-6), the CDR3 was missing, or the read contained stop codons, out-of-frame junctions, or ambiguous translated residues. V3J clonotypes were defined as sequences sharing an identical inferred V gene, J gene, and CDR3 amino acid sequence. Percentage overlap between repertoires was computed as shared unique clonotypes divided by the size of the smaller repertoire. RTK rarefaction, the Chao1 estimator, and Recon v2.1 estimates of unobserved clonotypes were used to assess repertoire richness. Generation probabilities for all TCRbeta clonotypes obtained by the gDNA method from a handful of donors were computed using OLGA. As stored in TCRdb, this immuneACCESS dataset retains in-frame rearrangements with V and J assigned. A fraction of the clones does not appear; measured against another copy, unresolved V genes explain less than half of the discrepancy, and the remainder lacks a known reason. The V and J calls and clone size were taken over from that table, and D and trimming were inferred from the DNA. For this sample there are around 720,000 clones; around 73% appear just once. 1.5% to 2% of the sample is held by the ten biggest clonotypes.

Healthy HIV-negative adults with no recently reported acute infections or vaccinations were included as donors. Only Caucasian adults living in Nashville, Tennessee, USA were represented among the donors. CD4+ T cells were enriched through magnetic negative selection, after which naive cells were positively selected on CD45RA and the remaining negative fraction served as the memory subset. Blood was obtained by leukapheresis, after which PBMCs were separated by Ficoll-Histopaque density gradient centrifugation and cryopreserved in liquid nitrogen vapor phase. Analytical flow cytometry was used to check the purity and quantity of every magnetically sorted T cell population. Each sorted fraction had its genomic DNA isolated and then quantified by UV absorbance on a Nanodrop 2000c. Comments on this clone: Its recognized antigen is unknown. Base-call qualities are not available, and no considerably larger clone is one nucleotide away.

The sample consisted of memory CD4+ T cells sorted from blood. The cell subset or site label, read with the paper, signifies: CD45RA-negative fraction. This receptor was identified in a woman in her thirties in good health.

The CDR3 here reads CASSRQGPNEQFF. The sequenced DNA is TGTGCCAGCAGCCGACAGGGTCCGAATGAGCAGTTCTTC. Rearrangement joined TRBV14 to TRBJ2-1; TRBD1 aligns with 7 central bases. Based on the germline V gene, the CDR1 and CDR2 sequences are SGHDN and FVKESK. V is trimmed back by 4 bases and J by 7 bases, and the junction contains 4 bases that no gene match accounts for. From its cysteine to its phenylalanine, the CDR3 spans 13 amino acids. The kept DNA is CDR3 alone, 39 bases in frame from the first base.